The 17 T cell receptor beta chains given below trace back to one sample, sequenced in a study of OX40 agonist ivuxolimab in advanced cancers. This table comes from immunoSEQ multiplex PCR, and its TCRdb copy is limited to in-frame clones, with some not included. The sample records fewer than 55,000 clones, around 80% being singletons. Sequenced here: CD4+ or CD8+ T cells sorted from blood, sampled in a trial of the OX40 agonist ivuxolimab. The origin of the receptors is an adult with an advanced solid tumor such as melanoma, head and neck, liver or kidney cancer.

The V gene is TRBV5-6, the J gene TRBJ2-1, with a weak D call TRBD2 (6 bases). This CDR3 comprises 15 residues. Germline CDR1 and CDR2: SGHDT and YYEEEE. The V end was cut by 2 bases, the J end by 8 bases, with 17 bases between. This CDR3 is CASSFSGRGADEQFF. CDR3 coding DNA: TGTGCCAGCAGCTTCTCGGGACGCGGGGCCGATGAGCAGTTCTTC.

The chain has TRBV7-2 and TRBJ2-7; a weak D match, TRBD2 (7 bases). CDR1 is SGHTA, CDR2 FQGNSA, per germline. The CDR3 loop spans 14 amino acids. V gave up 3 bases and J gave up 1 base, with 10 bases separating them. CDR3 nucleotide sequence: TGTGCCAGCAGCTTGGGGGGGCAGTCCTACGAGCAGTACTTC. Encoded protein: CASSLGGQSYEQYF.

This sequence joins TRBV28 and TRBJ2-2; the D gene is possibly TRBD1 (5 bases). The CDR3 has 14 amino acids. Trimming pared 5 bases from V and 8 bases from J, leaving 15 bases between. Germline V gene lookup returns CDR1 MDHEN and CDR2 SYDVKM. The CDR3 DNA is TGTGCCAGCAGTGGCCAGGGTGTAGAAGGGGAGCTGTTTTTT. Amino acid sequence: CASSGQGVEGELFF.

The rearrangement links TRBV29-1 to TRBJ2-3, with D perhaps TRBD1 (5 bases). V lost 1 base and J 9 bases, leaving 17 bases between the germline ends. The CDR3 totals 14 residues. CDR1 is SQVTM and CDR2 is ANQGSEA in the germline V gene. The CDR3 DNA reads as TGCAGCGTTGAAGGGTCGACAGAGAGTGAAACGCAGTATTTT. Its translation: CSVEGSTESETQYF.

This sequence joins TRBV6-1 and TRBJ2-3, with 12 bases identical to TRBD1. The CDR3 covers 14 residues. The V and J ends lost 7 bases and 6 bases, in that order; junction bases with no gene match: 5. Germline V gene sequence: CDR1 MNHNS, CDR2 SASEGT. CDR3 amino acids: CASTEGTGGDTQYF. The CDR3 bases are TGTGCCAGCACCGAGGGGACAGGGGGCGATACGCAGTATTTT.

The V call is TRBV19, the J call TRBJ2-1; D gene uncertain. V was cut by 3 bases and J by 7 bases, with 13 bases left in between. The CDR3 consists of 14 residues. Germline CDR1 and CDR2: LNHDA and SQIVND (reference sequence). The CDR3 bases are TGTGCCAGTAGTATCCCGAAAAGGGTGAATGAGCAGTTCTTC. Amino acid sequence: CASSIPKRVNEQFF.

This chain connects TRBV6-5 to TRBJ2-7; D possibly matches TRBD1 or TRBD2 (5 bases each). V was clipped by 6 bases and J by 13 bases, with 16 bases between them. The germline V gene has CDR1 MNHEY and CDR2 SVGAGI. The CDR3 loop spans 11 amino acids. For the CDR3, the DNA is TGTGCCAGCAGCTTGGGACCGTCCCTCTACTTC. Translation gives CASSLGPSLYF.

CDR3 amino acids: CASSLGGSAGELFF. The CDR3 DNA reads TGTGCCAGCAGCTTAGGCGGGTCGGCCGGGGAGCTGTTTTTT. V is TRBV7-3 and J is TRBJ2-2; tentative D call: TRBD2 (5 bases). CDR3 length: 14 residues. V gave up 2 bases and J gave up 6 bases, with 10 bases separating them. CDR1 and CDR2 from the germline V gene are SGHTA and FQGTGA.

This clone was recorded only once. The V and J genes are TRBV6-5 and TRBJ1-5, with D possibly being TRBD1 (5 bases). The V and J ends lost 5 bases and 9 bases respectively, with 17 bases between them. The CDR3 has 14 amino acids. Germline CDR1 MNHEY, CDR2 SVGAGI. This CDR3 reads CASSPGTAGGPQHF. DNA of the CDR3: TGTGCCAGCAGTCCCGGGACTGCCGGGGGGCCCCAGCATTTT.

V usage is TRBV27 and J usage is TRBJ2-1; D is perhaps TRBD2 (7 bases). CDR1 and CDR2 (germline): MNHEY, SMNVEV (reference sequence). Trimming left V 3 bases short and J 1 base short, with 10 bases between. The length of the CDR3 is 15 residues. Here the CDR3 reads CASSLRGPSYNEQFF. For the CDR3, the DNA is TGTGCCAGCAGTTTGCGGGGGCCTTCCTACAATGAGCAGTTCTTC.

This clone was recorded a few times. The chain combines TRBV9 with TRBJ1-2; 8 positions match TRBD1. CDR1 and CDR2 from the germline V gene are SGDLS and YYNGEE. This CDR3 is built from 15 residues. Germline trimming cut 4 bases from V and 4 bases from J; bases unmatched to any gene: 9. The CDR3 protein is CASSRGQGHPYGYTF. For the CDR3, the DNA is TGTGCCAGCAGCAGAGGACAGGGCCACCCCTATGGCTACACCTTC.

The chain combines TRBV5-6 with TRBJ2-1, with TRBD2 identical over 13 bases. Losses at the gene ends were 4 bases for V and 8 bases for J; bases not matched to a gene: 6. Germline CDR1 is SGHDT and CDR2 is YYEEEE. The CDR3 spans 15 residues. The DNA of the CDR3 is TGTGCCAGCAGCCCCGGGACTAGCGGGACATATGAGCAGTTCTTC. This gives the protein CASSPGTSGTYEQFF.

The J gene is TRBJ1-2, the V gene TRBV27; TRBD1 matches 7 bases. Germline V gene data show CDR1 as MNHEY and CDR2 as SMNVEV (reference sequence). CDR3 length equals 14 residues. V shed 0 bases, J shed 5 bases, and the junction held 3 bases outside the gene matches. CDR3 region: CASSLSRTGYGYTF. The CDR3 DNA follows: TGTGCCAGCAGTTTATCTCGGACAGGATATGGCTACACCTTC.

This clone came up a few times. V and J are TRBV29-1 and TRBJ1-1; TRBD1 might be the D (5 bases). The CDR3 contains 10 residues. Germline V gene lookup returns CDR1 SQVTM and CDR2 ANQGSEA. The CDR3 region is CSGGDTEAFF. In DNA form, the CDR3 reads TGCAGTGGAGGGGACACTGAAGCTTTCTTT.

The chain joins TRBV27 to TRBJ2-5; a possible D gene is TRBD2 (6 bases). Trimming left V 6 bases short and J 1 base short, with 9 bases between. Per germline, CDR1 MNHEY and CDR2 SMNVEV (reference sequence). The CDR3 extends over 13 amino acids. CDR3 DNA sequence: TGTGCCAGCAGCTACGGGAGCCAAGAGACCCAGTACTTC. Encoded protein: CASSYGSQETQYF.

The chain employs TRBV4-3 and TRBJ1-1; D is perhaps TRBD1 (6 bases). The CDR3 has 18 amino acids. Deletions cut 0 bases from V and 1 base from J, with 18 bases between. The V gene's germline CDR1 is LGHNA and CDR2 YSLEER. For the CDR3, the DNA is TGCGCCAGCAGCCAAGATTCATCGTCGGACAGTTGGAACACTGAAGCTTTCTTT. It encodes CASSQDSSSDSWNTEAFF.

The chain combines TRBV28 with TRBJ2-7, with a possible D match to TRBD2 (7 bases). Trimming removed 3 bases at V and 5 bases at J, with 23 bases between. The CDR3 is 17 residues long. Germline V CDR1 and CDR2: MDHEN, SYDVKM. CDR3 in amino acids: CASSFGGAGTNIDEQYF. Written as DNA, the CDR3 is TGTGCCAGCAGTTTTGGGGGGGCAGGGACTAATATCGACGAGCAGTACTTC.